This TCR beta chain came from a study of T-cell memory formation after mild COVID-19. As for the study in general: Largely donor-specific TCR clusters were found.

This CDR3 has 14 residues. Germline CDR1 reads GTSNPN; CDR2 reads SVGIG (reference sequence). V was pared by 1 base and J by 4 bases, with 11 bases between. This clonotype showed up just once. Its cognate antigen is unknown. General observations from the study: Shrinking CD4+ clones resided mostly in CM and EM, and CD8+ ones in EMRA. Whereas later expanders leaned CD4+, clones contracting day 15 to 85 showed a balanced CD4/CD8 makeup.

TCRdb reprocessed the 5' RACE reads with MiXCR, giving one entry per CDR3 protein. In the table there are a few hundred thousand distinct CDR3 sequences, 20% to 25% of which are singletons. The receptor's source is an adult woman who had mild COVID-19 (a few samples of this study predate the infection). Cell type and time point are not known. This rearrangement joins TRBV30 to TRBJ1-5, with a possible D match to TRBD1 (5 bases). Sequenced sample: PBMCs or a T cell subset sorted from them (not recorded which). CDR3 in amino acids: CAWSGRGLNQPQHF. The CDR3 DNA reads as TGTGCCTGGAGTGGGAGGGGATTAAATCAGCCCCAGCATTTT.